Below, 6 T cell receptor beta chains from the same sample are listed, as sequenced in a study of blood T cell repertoires in COVID-19. TCRdb's table, derived via immunoSEQ multiplex PCR, lists solely in-frame clones and lacks some. The sample lists about 360,000 clones; roughly 86% were seen once. Sequencing input: peripheral blood. These receptors all come from a human donor in a cohort sampled during active COVID-19.

The CDR3 DNA follows: TGTGCCAGCAGGTCTACTGGTACCGGGGAGCTGTTTTTT. This sequence encodes CASRSTGTGELFF. This rearrangement joins TRBV12-3 or TRBV12-4 to TRBJ2-2; D not certain. CDR3 length equals 13 residues. Trimming stripped 6 bases from V and 5 bases from J, with 10 bases between.

As for this clone: Compared with germline, one end of the junction differs, possibly owing to a read error. J is TRBJ2-1 and V is TRBV28; a possible D gene is TRBD1 (5 bases). The CDR3 has 13 residues. CDR1 MDHEN and CDR2 SYDVKM come from the germline V gene. Here the CDR3 reads CAIPSGFGNDWVF. The CDR3 region has the DNA TGTGCCATCCCCTCAGGGTTTGGTAATGATTGGGTCTTC.

This chain connects TRBV28 to TRBJ1-3; the D is unclear. V lost 8 bases and J 0 bases, leaving 8 bases between the germline ends. The CDR3 is made up of 13 amino acids. Germline V lookup: CDR1 MDHEN, CDR2 SYDVKM. CDR3: CASSPSSGNTIYF. The CDR3 DNA follows: TGTGCCAGCTCGCCGAGCTCTGGAAACACCATATATTTT. The whole variable domain, filled in from reference TRBV28 and TRBJ1-3, reads DVKVTQSSRYLVKRTGEKVFLECVQDMDHENMFWYRQDPGLGLRLIYFSYDVKMKEKGDIPEGYSVSREKKERFSLILESASTNQTSMYLCASSPSSGNTIYFGEGSWLTVV.

The chain links TRBV7-9 to TRBJ2-7; the D is unclear. CDR3 size: 12 residues. V lost 1 base, J lost 6 bases, and 7 bases lay in between. Germline V gives CDR1 SEHNR, CDR2 FQNEAQ (reference sequence). This CDR3 reads CASSLDGTEQYF. CDR3 DNA: TGTGCCAGCAGCTTAGACGGTACCGAGCAGTACTTC.

In this sample, this clone turned up once. J is TRBJ2-1 and V is TRBV6-6, with D possibly being TRBD1 (5 bases). Germline assignment: CDR1 MNHNY and CDR2 SVGAGI (reference sequence). The CDR3 totals 17 residues. V lost 5 bases and J lost 2, with 19 bases in between. CDR3 amino acids: CASSPTPQGPAYNEQFF. The CDR3, as DNA: TGTGCCAGCAGTCCCACTCCCCAGGGTCCAGCCTACAATGAGCAGTTCTTC.

The chain combines TRBV28 with TRBJ2-7, with D possibly TRBD2 on 6 matching bases. CDR3 length equals 14 residues. The germline V gene encodes CDR1 MDHEN and CDR2 SYDVKM. V lost 2 bases, J lost 10 bases, and 18 bases lay in between. The CDR3 loop reads CASSLHPRESGQYF. CDR3 sequence (DNA): TGTGCCAGCAGTTTACACCCACGGGAGTCCGGCCAGTACTTC.